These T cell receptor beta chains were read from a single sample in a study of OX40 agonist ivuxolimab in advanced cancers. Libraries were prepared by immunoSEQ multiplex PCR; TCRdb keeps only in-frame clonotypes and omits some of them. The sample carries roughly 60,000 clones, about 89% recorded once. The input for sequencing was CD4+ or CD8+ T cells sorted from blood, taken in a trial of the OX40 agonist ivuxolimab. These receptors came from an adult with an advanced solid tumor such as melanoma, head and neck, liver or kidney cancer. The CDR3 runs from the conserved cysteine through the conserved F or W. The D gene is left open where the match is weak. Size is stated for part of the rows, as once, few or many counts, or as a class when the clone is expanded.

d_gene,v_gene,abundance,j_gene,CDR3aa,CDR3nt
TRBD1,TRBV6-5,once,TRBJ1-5,CASSWKGTDNQPQHF,TGTGCCAGCAGTTGGAAGGGGACAGATAATCAGCCCCAGCATTTT
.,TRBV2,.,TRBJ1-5,CASNKEDLQPQHF,TGTGCCAGCAATAAGGAGGATCTTCAGCCCCAGCATTTT
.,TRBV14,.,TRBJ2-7,CASSQARGLGQYF,TGTGCCAGCAGCCAAGCCCGGGGTTTGGGGCAGTACTTC
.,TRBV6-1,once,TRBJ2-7,CASNVGPTYEQYF,TGTGCCAGCAACGTGGGACCTACCTACGAGCAGTACTTC
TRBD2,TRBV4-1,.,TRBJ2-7,CASSQGLAGSYEQYF,TGCGCCAGCAGCCAGGGACTAGCGGGTTCCTACGAGCAGTACTTC
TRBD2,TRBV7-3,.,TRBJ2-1,CASSLTVGRAYNEQFF,TGTGCCAGCAGCTTAACGGTCGGGAGGGCCTACAATGAGCAGTTCTTC
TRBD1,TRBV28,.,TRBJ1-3,CASSKTGGGNTIYF,TGTGCCAGCAGCAAGACAGGGGGAGGAAACACCATATATTTT
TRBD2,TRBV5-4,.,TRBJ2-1,CASSLALLAGSYNEQFF,TGTGCCAGCAGCTTGGCGCTTTTAGCGGGCTCCTACAATGAGCAGTTCTTC
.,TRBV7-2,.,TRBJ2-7,CASSLGGANSYEQYF,TGTGCCAGCAGCTTAGGCGGGGCGAACTCCTACGAGCAGTACTTC
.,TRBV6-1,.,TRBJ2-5,CASSEFPGQQDQYF,TGTGCCAGCAGTGAATTTCCGGGCCAACAAGACCAGTACTTC
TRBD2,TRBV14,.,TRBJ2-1,CASSRLGGGPNEQFF,TGTGCCAGCAGCCGCCTCGGCGGGGGGCCCAATGAGCAGTTCTTC
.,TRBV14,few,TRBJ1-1,CASNLQANTEAFF,TGTGCCAGCAACCTACAAGCGAACACTGAAGCTTTCTTT
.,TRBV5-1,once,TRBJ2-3,CASREGSTDTQYF,TGCGCCAGCAGAGAGGGGAGCACAGATACGCAGTATTTT
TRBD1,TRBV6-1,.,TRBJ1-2,CASSVEQGMYYGYTF,TGTGCCAGCAGTGTTGAACAGGGGATGTACTATGGCTACACCTTC
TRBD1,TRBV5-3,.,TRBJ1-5,CARSLCKYRGRSHNQPQHF,TGTGCCAGAAGCTTATGTAAATACAGGGGAAGGTCCCATAATCAGCCCCAGCATTTT
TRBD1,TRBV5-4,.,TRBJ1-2,CASSSIGTANSNYGYTF,TGTGCCAGCAGCTCTATAGGGACAGCCAATTCTAACTATGGCTACACCTTC
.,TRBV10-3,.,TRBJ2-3,CAAQQGSSTDTQYF,TGTGCCGCTCAACAGGGCTCTAGCACAGATACGCAGTATTTT
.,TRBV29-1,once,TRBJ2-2,CSVGDDRVAAGELFF,TGCAGCGTTGGAGATGATAGGGTCGCCGCCGGGGAGCTGTTTTTT
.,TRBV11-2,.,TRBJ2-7,CASSLRGLGAAIYEQYF,TGTGCCAGCAGCTTAAGGGGCTTGGGAGCGGCAATCTACGAGCAGTACTTC
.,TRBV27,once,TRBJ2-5,CASSLTSPQETQYF,TGTGCCAGCAGTTTGACATCTCCCCAAGAGACCCAGTACTTC
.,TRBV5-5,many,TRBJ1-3,CASSLEVGGFSGNTIYF,TGTGCCAGCAGCTTGGAAGTAGGCGGATTCTCTGGAAACACCATATATTTT
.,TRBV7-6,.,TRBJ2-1,CASSLPDNEQFF,TGTGCCAGCAGCTTGCCGGACAATGAGCAGTTCTTC
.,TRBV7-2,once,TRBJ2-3,CASTRWGTQYF,TGTGCCAGCACCCGGTGGGGTACGCAGTATTTT
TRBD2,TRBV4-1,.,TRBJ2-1,CASSQDETSGRFNEQFF,TGCGCCAGCAGCCAAGATGAAACTAGCGGGAGGTTTAATGAGCAGTTCTTC
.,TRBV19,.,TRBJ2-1,CASSPRGSGAYNEQFF,TGTGCCAGTAGTCCCAGGGGGAGCGGGGCGTACAATGAGCAGTTCTTC
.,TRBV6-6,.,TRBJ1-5,CASSYHSSGSQPQHF,TGTGCCAGCAGTTACCACAGTTCAGGGTCGCAGCCCCAGCATTTT
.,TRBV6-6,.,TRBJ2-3,CASRPRQDSLDTQYF,TGTGCCAGCAGACCGCGACAGGACTCCTTAGATACGCAGTATTTT
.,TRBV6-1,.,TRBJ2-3,CASQLGGGTDTQYF,TGTGCCAGCCAGTTGGGGGGCGGCACAGATACGCAGTATTTT